The 15 T cell receptor beta chains presented below share a single source sample, sequenced in a study of neurological immune-mediated disorders. TCRdb re-derived calls from the 5' RACE reads in MiXCR, one entry per CDR3 protein. The data contain tens of thousands of distinct CDR3 sequences, more than 8% of them seen just once; the ten biggest clones take up about 1.6%. The time point here: longitudinal time-point 1 (baseline). What was sequenced was PBMCs. The receptor set was obtained from a woman aged 40 to 50 in good health.

Ten or more counts support this clonotype. The genes are TRBV20-1 and TRBJ1-2; D possibly corresponds to TRBD1 (5 bases). The CDR3 is 11 residues long. Trimming left V 2 bases short and J 8 bases short, with 9 bases between. The V gene's germline CDR1 is DFQATT and CDR2 SNEGSKA (reference sequence). This chain's CDR3 is CSARWGEGYTF. Written as DNA, the CDR3 is TGCAGTGCTAGATGGGGGGAAGGCTACACCTTC.

This clonotype came up many times. CDR3 DNA sequence: TGCAGTGCTAGCGAAGTGGGAGAGAAAGGTGGCAATGAGCAGTTCTTC. Translation: CSASEVGEKGGNEQFF. The chain is built from TRBV20-1 and TRBJ2-1; D possibly corresponds to TRBD2 (5 bases). The germline gives CDR1 DFQATT, CDR2 SNEGSKA (reference sequence). V was pared by 3 bases and J by 6 bases, with 21 bases between. The CDR3 is 16 residues long.

This clonotype has only a few counts. V and J are TRBV5-5 and TRBJ2-3, with 13 bases that match TRBD2. Germline values: CDR1 SGHKS, CDR2 YYEKEE (reference sequence). V gave up 5 bases and J gave up 2 bases; unmatched junction bases: 11. The CDR3 has 18 residues. This CDR3 is CASRLLAGGPLATDTQYF. The CDR3, as DNA: TGTGCCAGCAGATTACTAGCGGGAGGGCCATTAGCCACAGATACGCAGTATTTT.

This clonotype was detected ten times or more. The chain joins TRBV24-1 to TRBJ2-3; possible D gene TRBD2, 5 bases. V shed 1 base and J shed 4 bases, with 8 bases lying between them. Germline V gene data show CDR1 as KGHDR and CDR2 as SFDVKD. This CDR3 spans 14 amino acids. The CDR3 DNA reads TGTGCCACCAGTGATTTTATCGGGGCAGATACGCAGTATTTT. Protein: CATSDFIGADTQYF.

The V call is TRBV20-1, the J call TRBJ2-1; 11 nucleotides line up with TRBD2. Trimming removed 2 bases from V and 6 bases from J; junction bases left unmatched: 9. CDR1 and CDR2 from the germline V gene are DFQATT and SNEGSKA (reference sequence). This CDR3 comprises 16 residues. In DNA, the CDR3 is TGCAGTGCTAGATATTGGACTAGCGGGTTAGGCAATGAGCAGTTCTTC. This sequence encodes CSARYWTSGLGNEQFF.

This clonotype was recorded at least ten times. V usage is TRBV4-1 and J usage is TRBJ2-2; either TRBD1 or TRBD2 may supply D (6 bases each). The germline V gene has CDR1 MGHRA and CDR2 YSYEKL. V was trimmed by 0 bases and J by 4 bases, leaving 12 bases between them. The CDR3 consists of 16 residues. Here the CDR3 reads CASSQEGARGTGELFF. CDR3 DNA sequence: TGCGCCAGCAGCCAAGAGGGGGCGCGGGGCACCGGGGAGCTGTTTTTT.

This clonotype was counted ten times or more. The rearrangement uses TRBV12-3 or TRBV12-4 and TRBJ2-5; 8 bases are a match to TRBD1. CDR3 length equals 13 residues. V lost 6 bases and J lost 6; bases outside the gene matches: 6. The CDR3 loop is CASRQDRAKTQYF. The CDR3 region has the DNA TGTGCCAGCAGGCAGGACAGGGCGAAGACCCAGTACTTC.

This clonotype was detected many times. The chain combines TRBV6-6 with TRBJ2-3; 12 positions match TRBD2. CDR1 is MNHNY, CDR2 SVGAGI, per germline (reference sequence). The J segment lost 5 bases and the V segment lost 4 bases, leaving 7 bases of the junction unmatched. This CDR3 spans 16 amino acids. The CDR3 coding sequence is TGTGCCAGCAGTTCCACACTAGCGGGAGGAGGAGATACGCAGTATTTT. Its protein is CASSSTLAGGGDTQYF.

V is TRBV7-7 and J is TRBJ2-7; perhaps TRBD2 as D (6 bases). The CDR3 loop spans 15 amino acids. The germline V gene has CDR1 SSHAT and CDR2 FNYEAQ (reference sequence). Trimming left V 4 bases short and J 1 base short, with 14 bases between. CDR3 nucleotides: TGTGCCAGCAGCTCGGGACTGTTTACATCCTACGAGCAGTACTTC. Its protein is CASSSGLFTSYEQYF.

This clonotype was counted at least ten times. The chain carries TRBV27 and TRBJ2-7, with 9 bases lining up with TRBD1. V shed 5 bases and J 6 bases; nucleotides not matched to a gene: 8. The CDR3 contains 14 residues. The V gene's germline CDR1 is MNHEY and CDR2 SMNVEV (reference sequence). CDR3 bases: TGTGCCAGCAGTGAGACAGGGGGAGCGGTCGAGCAGTACTTC. Residues: CASSETGGAVEQYF.

The table lists this clonotype with many counts. J is TRBJ2-7 and V is TRBV5-1, with 7 bases lining up with TRBD1. Per the germline V gene, CDR1 is SGHRS and CDR2 is YFSETQ. J lost 4 bases, V lost 2 bases, and 9 bases had no gene match. The CDR3 covers 15 residues. Here the CDR3 reads CASSFSSGGLYEQYF. CDR3 nucleotides: TGCGCCAGCAGCTTCTCTTCAGGGGGTCTGTACGAGCAGTACTTC.

In its sample, this clonotype was seen many times. The chain joins TRBV12-3 or TRBV12-4 to TRBJ2-1, with 12 bases fitting TRBD1. The CDR3 loop spans 13 amino acids. V dropped 5 bases and J dropped 10; count of bases not matched to a gene: 3. The CDR3 loop is CASSPGTGGEQFF. CDR3 nucleotides: TGTGCCAGCAGTCCCGGGACAGGGGGCGAGCAGTTCTTC.

This clonotype was counted ten times or more. The chain employs TRBV7-2 and TRBJ2-5, with 8 bases identical to TRBD1. Germline assignment: CDR1 SGHTA and CDR2 FQGNSA. The trim removed 8 bases at V and 2 bases at J, leaving 10 bases unmatched. This CDR3 comprises 15 residues. CDR3 nucleotide sequence: TGTGCCAGCTCACCCGGGACAGGAGCTCAAGAGACCCAGTACTTC. It translates to CASSPGTGAQETQYF.

On this clonotype: A much larger clone lies a single base off, so this may be a read error. This chain links TRBV20-1 with TRBJ1-1; the D is unclear. Germline loops: CDR1 DFQATT, CDR2 SNEGSKA (reference sequence). The CDR3 is 11 amino acids. Trimming left V 3 bases short and J 4 bases short, with 6 bases between. CDR3 sequence: CSASRSTEAFF. The CDR3 DNA is TGCAGTGCTAGTAGAAGCACTGAAGCTTTCTTT.

This clonotype was counted at least ten times. The gene calls are TRBV12-3 or TRBV12-4 and TRBJ1-1; D gene unclear. CDR3 length: 15 amino acids. The V and J ends lost 5 bases and 4 bases respectively, with 17 bases between them. In nucleotides, the CDR3 is TGTGCCAGCAGTCTCTCGGGTCCCTGGGGCACTGAAGCTTTCTTT. It yields the protein CASSLSGPWGTEAFF.